A selection of T cell receptor beta chains follows, all from one sample in a study of shared clonotypes between healthy human individuals. Clones were read by immunoSEQ multiplex PCR, and TCRdb kept only the in-frame ones, dropping some. The sample records about 550,000 clones, 95% to 96% being singletons. Material: naive CD8+ T cells sorted from blood. The receptor source for this set is a woman aged 25 to 39 in good health. The CDR3 runs from the conserved cysteine through the conserved F or W. Fields, in order: J gene, V gene, clone size, D gene, CDR3 protein, CDR3 DNA. D genes are given only for firm matches. Expanded clones are given a class, and other clones once, few, many or no size at all.

TRBJ1-1	TRBV19	NA	NA	CASSIFVSMGGTEAFF	TGTGCCAGTAGTATCTTCGTAAGTATGGGAGGAACTGAAGCTTTCTTT
TRBJ1-1	TRBV28	NA	NA	CASRPDTLGTEAFF	TGTGCCAGCAGACCGGACACTTTGGGCACTGAAGCTTTCTTT
TRBJ2-3	TRBV7-9	NA	NA	CASRPSTDTQYF	TGTGCCAGCAGACCGAGCACAGATACGCAGTATTTT
TRBJ2-3	TRBV6-5	NA	TRBD2	CASSYSLAGESGGQYF	TGTGCCAGCAGTTACTCGTTAGCGGGGGAATCTGGGGGGCAGTATTTT
TRBJ2-7	TRBV6-5	NA	NA	CASRRGSSSYEQYF	TGTGCCAGCAGGAGAGGCAGTAGCTCCTACGAGCAGTACTTC
TRBJ2-7	TRBV28	NA	NA	CASRISGSAYEQYF	TGTGCCAGCAGAATTAGCGGTTCAGCCTACGAGCAGTACTTC
TRBJ2-6	TRBV18	NA	NA	CASSPTTGIAGANVLTF	TGTGCCAGCTCACCAACAACAGGTATTGCTGGGGCCAACGTCCTGACTTTC
TRBJ2-1	TRBV4-2	once	NA	CASSQDRVPNEQFF	TGTGCCAGCAGCCAAGACAGGGTCCCCAATGAGCAGTTCTTC
TRBJ1-3	TRBV6-4	NA	NA	CASRQGTGGNTIYF	TGTGCCAGCAGGCAGGGGACTGGTGGAAACACCATATATTTT
TRBJ1-6	TRBV2	NA	NA	CASSAGRDSYNSPLHF	TGTGCCAGCAGTGCTGGCCGGGACTCTTATAATTCACCCCTCCACTTT
TRBJ2-3	TRBV4-2	NA	NA	CASSPTVWSTDTQYF	TGTGCCAGCAGCCCGACAGTTTGGAGCACAGATACGCAGTATTTT
TRBJ2-5	TRBV7-8	NA	NA	CASSLEIGFEETQYF	TGTGCCAGCAGCTTAGAAATAGGTTTCGAAGAGACCCAGTACTTC
TRBJ1-5	TRBV19	NA	NA	CASRSRTRLNQPQHF	TGTGCCAGTAGATCCCGGACGAGACTAAATCAGCCCCAGCATTTT
TRBJ1-2	TRBV19	once	NA	CASSMEGYGYTF	TGTGCCAGTAGTATGGAGGGCTATGGCTACACCTTC
TRBJ2-1	TRBV2	NA	TRBD2	CASRLAGSSYNEQFF	TGTGCCAGCAGGCTAGCGGGGAGTTCGTACAATGAGCAGTTCTTC
TRBJ1-2	TRBV6-1	NA	NA	CASSEFRWNGYTF	TGTGCCAGCAGTGAATTTCGCTGGAATGGCTACACCTTC
TRBJ2-3	TRBV5-6	NA	NA	CASTGNTDTQYF	TGTGCCAGCACAGGGAACACAGATACGCAGTATTTT
TRBJ1-1	TRBV5-1	once	NA	CAIRDSLNTEAFF	TGCGCCATCAGAGACAGTCTGAACACTGAAGCTTTCTTT
TRBJ1-5	TRBV27	NA	NA	CASSPGVPQPQHF	TGTGCCAGCAGTCCAGGGGTTCCCCAGCCCCAGCATTTT
TRBJ2-7	TRBV21-1	NA	NA	CASSPLRDRGREQYF	TGTGCCAGCAGCCCACTCAGGGACAGGGGGCGCGAGCAGTACTTC
TRBJ1-4	TRBV4-1	NA	NA	CASSRDTITTNEKLFF	TGCGCCAGCAGCCGGGACACGATTACAACTAATGAAAAACTGTTTTTT
TRBJ2-4	TRBV28	NA	NA	CASSLSPSLDIAKNIQYF	TGTGCCAGCAGTTTATCCCCAAGTCTCGATATAGCCAAAAACATTCAGTACTTC
TRBJ1-2	TRBV9	NA	NA	CASSVDGLYGYTF	TGTGCCAGCAGCGTTGACGGACTCTATGGCTACACCTTC
TRBJ2-4	TRBV5-1	NA	NA	CASSSPGAQYF	TGCGCCAGCAGTTCCCCCGGGGCACAGTACTTC
TRBJ2-1	TRBV7-9	NA	NA	CASSLEAPYNEQFF	TGTGCCAGCAGCTTAGAGGCCCCCTACAATGAGCAGTTCTTC
TRBJ2-7	TRBV4-2	NA	NA	CASSQGAQQYF	TGTGCCAGCAGCCAGGGGGCTCAGCAGTACTTC
TRBJ2-7	TRBV6-1	NA	TRBD2	CASSLTGGSYEQYF	TGTGCCAGCAGCCTTACTGGCGGGAGTTACGAGCAGTACTTC
TRBJ2-7	TRBV27	NA	NA	CASSKLGAVYEQYF	TGTGCCAGCAGCAAACTAGGAGCCGTCTACGAGCAGTACTTC
TRBJ2-3	TRBV7-9	NA	NA	CASSLGGTDTQYF	TGTGCCAGCAGCTTAGGGGGCACAGATACGCAGTATTTT
TRBJ1-5	TRBV2	few	NA	CASSDGQGSNQPQHF	TGTGCCAGCAGTGATGGCCAGGGGAGCAATCAGCCCCAGCATTTT
TRBJ2-1	TRBV2	NA	NA	CASRGRSSYNEQFF	TGTGCCAGCAGAGGACGGAGCTCCTACAATGAGCAGTTCTTC
TRBJ1-3	TRBV6-5	NA	NA	CASRGAVRGNTIYF	TGTGCCAGCAGGGGAGCCGTGAGGGGAAACACCATATATTTT
TRBJ2-2	TRBV27	NA	NA	CASSLGRTGELFF	TGTGCCAGCAGTTTGGGCAGAACCGGGGAGCTGTTTTTT
TRBJ2-2	TRBV7-8	NA	NA	CASSLGPRRTGELFF	TGTGCCAGCAGCTTAGGACCTCGGCGCACCGGGGAGCTGTTTTTT
TRBJ2-1	TRBV21-1	once	NA	CASPRDRDYNEQFF	TGTGCCAGCCCTAGGGACCGGGACTACAATGAGCAGTTCTTC
TRBJ2-5	TRBV27	NA	NA	CASSYGETQYF	TGTGCCAGCAGTTATGGAGAGACCCAGTACTTC
TRBJ1-2	TRBV29-1	NA	NA	CSVGSGGNYGYTF	TGCAGCGTTGGCTCTGGCGGAAACTATGGCTACACCTTC
TRBJ1-2	TRBV4-1	once	NA	CASSHVGGTFGYTF	TGCGCCAGCAGCCATGTAGGCGGGACGTTTGGCTACACCTTC
TRBJ2-7	TRBV29-1	NA	TRBD2	CSVKGGSTYEQYF	TGCAGCGTCAAGGGCGGGAGCACCTACGAGCAGTACTTC
TRBJ1-2	TRBV27	NA	NA	CATWSPGTSLYGYTF	TGTGCCACCTGGTCCCCCGGGACTTCACTCTATGGCTACACCTTC
TRBJ2-3	TRBV27	once	NA	CASSGWQSTSTDTQYF	TGTGCCAGCAGTGGCTGGCAGAGCACTAGCACAGATACGCAGTATTTT
TRBJ2-7	TRBV28	NA	TRBD2	CASNDSGFPYEQYF	TGTGCCAGCAACGATAGCGGGTTCCCCTACGAGCAGTACTTC
TRBJ2-1	TRBV7-9	once	NA	CASSLAPSSEQFF	TGTGCCAGCAGCTTAGCCCCTAGTAGTGAGCAGTTCTTC
TRBJ2-7	TRBV5-6	NA	NA	CASSFKLFVEQYF	TGTGCCAGCAGCTTCAAACTGTTCGTCGAGCAGTACTTC
TRBJ2-7	TRBV27	NA	TRBD2	CASSLGTSGRSQYF	TGTGCCAGCAGTTTGGGGACTAGCGGGAGGTCGCAGTACTTC
TRBJ2-1	TRBV2	NA	TRBD1	CASSDPHPDRGRWNEQFF	TGTGCCAGCAGTGACCCCCACCCGGACAGGGGGCGGTGGAATGAGCAGTTCTTC
TRBJ2-1	TRBV19	NA	TRBD2	CASSSRTRHDEQFF	TGTGCCAGTAGTTCCAGGACTAGGCATGATGAGCAGTTCTTC
TRBJ2-7	TRBV27	NA	TRBD2	CASSSPTSGRAEQYF	TGTGCCAGCAGTTCCCCAACTAGCGGGAGAGCGGAGCAGTACTTC
TRBJ2-1	TRBV19	NA	NA	CASSMVGTSYNEQFF	TGTGCCAGTAGTATGGTCGGTACGTCCTACAATGAGCAGTTCTTC
TRBJ2-7	TRBV5-8	once	TRBD1	CASSLAQGELSYEQYF	TGTGCCAGCAGCTTAGCACAGGGGGAATTGTCCTACGAGCAGTACTTC
TRBJ2-1	TRBV5-4	NA	NA	CASSFGSPEQFF	TGTGCCAGCAGCTTCGGGAGTCCTGAGCAGTTCTTC
TRBJ2-7	TRBV13	NA	NA	CASSWPGPQRGEQYF	TGTGCCAGCAGCTGGCCCGGGCCTCAGAGGGGCGAGCAGTACTTC
TRBJ2-2	TRBV5-6	NA	NA	CASSSLVTGTGELFF	TGTGCCAGCAGCTCACTAGTGACGGGTACCGGGGAGCTGTTTTTT
TRBJ2-7	TRBV29-1	NA	NA	CSVRGGNSYEQYF	TGCAGCGTTAGGGGGGGCAACTCCTACGAGCAGTACTTC
TRBJ2-1	TRBV7-9	NA	NA	CASSQGGLINEQFF	TGTGCCAGCAGCCAAGGCGGACTCATTAATGAGCAGTTCTTC
TRBJ1-5	TRBV30	NA	NA	CAWRIGGYGNQPQHF	TGTGCCTGGAGGATAGGGGGGTACGGCAATCAGCCCCAGCATTTT